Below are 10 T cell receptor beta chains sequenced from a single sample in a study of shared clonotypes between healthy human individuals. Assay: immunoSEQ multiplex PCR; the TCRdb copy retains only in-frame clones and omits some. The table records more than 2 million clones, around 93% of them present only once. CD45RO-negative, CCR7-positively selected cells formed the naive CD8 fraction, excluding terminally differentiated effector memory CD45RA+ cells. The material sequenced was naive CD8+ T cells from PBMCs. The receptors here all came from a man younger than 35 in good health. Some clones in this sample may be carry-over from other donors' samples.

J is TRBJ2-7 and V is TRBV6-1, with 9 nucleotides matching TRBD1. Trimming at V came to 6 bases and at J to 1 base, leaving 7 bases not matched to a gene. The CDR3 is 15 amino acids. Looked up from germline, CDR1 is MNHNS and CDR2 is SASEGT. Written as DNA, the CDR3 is TGTGCCAGCAGCCAGGGACAGGGAGAATCCTACGAGCAGTACTTC. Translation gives CASSQGQGESYEQYF.

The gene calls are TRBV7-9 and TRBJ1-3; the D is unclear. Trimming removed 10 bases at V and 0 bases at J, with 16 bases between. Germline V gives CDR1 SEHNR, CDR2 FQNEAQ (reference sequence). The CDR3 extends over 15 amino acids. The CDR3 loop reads CAIAGVEISGNTIYF. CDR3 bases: TGTGCCATTGCCGGGGTGGAAATCTCTGGAAACACCATATATTTT.

The CDR3 protein is CSVLTVREANYGYTF. The CDR3, as DNA: TGCAGCGTTCTGACAGTGCGAGAAGCTAACTATGGCTACACCTTC. The genes are TRBV29-1 and TRBJ1-2; perhaps TRBD1 as D (5 bases). Trimming left V 5 bases short and J 0 bases short, with 16 bases between. There are 15 residues in the CDR3. Looked up from germline, CDR1 is SQVTM and CDR2 is ANQGSEA.

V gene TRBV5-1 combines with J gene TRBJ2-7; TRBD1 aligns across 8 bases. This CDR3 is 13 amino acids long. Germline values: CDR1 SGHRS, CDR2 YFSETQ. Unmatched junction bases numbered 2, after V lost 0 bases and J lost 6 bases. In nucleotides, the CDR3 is TGCGCCAGCAGCTTGGGACAGGGGCGCGAGCAGTACTTC. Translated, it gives CASSLGQGREQYF.

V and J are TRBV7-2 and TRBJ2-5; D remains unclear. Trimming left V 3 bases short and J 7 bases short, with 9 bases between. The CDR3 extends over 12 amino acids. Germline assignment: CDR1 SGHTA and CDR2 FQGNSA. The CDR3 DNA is TGTGCCAGCAGCTTCGAAGGTTGGACCCAGTACTTC. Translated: CASSFEGWTQYF.

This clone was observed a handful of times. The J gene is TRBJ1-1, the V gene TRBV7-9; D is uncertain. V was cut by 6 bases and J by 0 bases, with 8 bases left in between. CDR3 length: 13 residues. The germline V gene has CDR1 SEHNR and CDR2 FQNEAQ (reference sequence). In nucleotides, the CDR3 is TGTGCCAGCAGACCAGATTTGAACACTGAAGCTTTCTTT. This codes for CASRPDLNTEAFF.

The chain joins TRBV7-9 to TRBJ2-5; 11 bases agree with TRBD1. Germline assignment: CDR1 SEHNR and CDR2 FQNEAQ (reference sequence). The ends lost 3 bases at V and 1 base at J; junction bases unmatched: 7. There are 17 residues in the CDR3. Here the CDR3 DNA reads TGTGCCAGCAGCTTGCCCCCGGACAGGGGGCCCCAAGAGACCCAGTACTTC. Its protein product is CASSLPPDRGPQETQYF.

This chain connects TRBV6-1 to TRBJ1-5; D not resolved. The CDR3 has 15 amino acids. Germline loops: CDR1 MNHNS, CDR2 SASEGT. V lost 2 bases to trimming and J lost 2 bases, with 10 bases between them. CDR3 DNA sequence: TGTGCCAGCAGTGAACGGTTTCTAGGCAATCAGCCCCAGCATTTT. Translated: CASSERFLGNQPQHF.

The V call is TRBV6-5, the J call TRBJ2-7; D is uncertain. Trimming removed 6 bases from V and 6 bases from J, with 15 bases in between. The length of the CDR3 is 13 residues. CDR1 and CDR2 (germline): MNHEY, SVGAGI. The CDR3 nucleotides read TGTGCCAGCAGCAAGGCCCAGTGGGGCGAGCAGTACTTC. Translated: CASSKAQWGEQYF.

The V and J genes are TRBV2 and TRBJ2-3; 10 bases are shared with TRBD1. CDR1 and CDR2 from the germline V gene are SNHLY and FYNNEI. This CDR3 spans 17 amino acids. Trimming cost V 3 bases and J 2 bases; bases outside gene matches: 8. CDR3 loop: CASSDIGTGATTDTQYF. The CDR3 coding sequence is TGTGCCAGCAGTGACATAGGGACAGGGGCAACCACAGATACGCAGTATTTT.